This record looks at one T cell receptor (beta chain) sequence and its context. This sample was included in a study of a mutant IDH1 vaccine in newly diagnosed glioma. Specified time point: baseline, week 1 (first vaccination visit). Indicated treatment: pre-vaccination baseline after standard-of-care therapy. Assay: immunoSEQ multiplex PCR; the TCRdb copy retains only in-frame clones and omits some. This table holds fewer than 85,000 clones, approximately 86% found once. CDR3 length: 16 residues. Germline V gene lookup returns CDR1 KGHSH and CDR2 LQKENI. V was clipped by 3 bases and J by 2 bases; unmatched bases: 5.

This chain uses TRBV18 with TRBJ1-4, with 8 bases lining up with TRBD1. Here the sequenced sample was PBMCs, taken from a glioma patient treated with radiotherapy, temozolomide or both. The receptor comes from a man aged 30 to 39 with glioma. The CDR3 protein is CASSPGQGRTNEKLFF. CDR3 nucleotides: TGTGCCAGCTCACCTGGACAGGGACGGACTAATGAAAAACTGTTTTTT. Looking up the rest from reference TRBV18 and TRBJ1-4 gives the full variable domain: NAGVMQNPRHLVRRRGQEARLRCSPMKGHSHVYWYRQLPEEGLKFMVYLQKENIIDESGMPKERFSAEFPKEGPSILRIQQVVRGDSAAYFCASSPGQGRTNEKLFFGSGTQLSVL.